The rows below give T cell receptor beta chains drawn from one sample of a study of CD4 T cell repertoires in COVID-19. Produced via immunoSEQ multiplex PCR; TCRdb's table is partial and in-frame only. The sample includes approximately 75,000 clones, approximately 83% of them seen just once. The sample consisted of CD4+ T cells from peripheral blood, taken after recovery from COVID-19. These receptors all come from a human donor who had COVID-19. CDR3s include the opening cysteine and the closing phenylalanine or tryptophan. The D gene is left open where the match is weak. The size entry is marked missing in some rows and otherwise reads once, few, many or a size class.

clone_size j_call d_call v_call cdr3_aa cdr3_nt
- TRBJ1-2 - TRBV6-1 CASSDGARSDGYTF TGTGCCAGCAGTGACGGGGCGCGATCCGATGGCTACACCTTC
- TRBJ2-3 TRBD1 TRBV27 CASSLSTGMIPDTQYF TGTGCCAGCAGTTTATCGACAGGGATGATTCCAGATACGCAGTATTTT
- TRBJ1-5 - TRBV28 CASSLSLKGEGQPQHF TGTGCCAGCAGTTTATCGTTAAAGGGGGAGGGTCAGCCCCAGCATTTT
- TRBJ2-7 - TRBV16 CASSQSGQGRHEQYF TGTGCCAGCAGCCAATCGGGGCAGGGGAGGCACGAGCAGTACTTC
- TRBJ2-3 TRBD2 TRBV6-1 CASSFGSGGLDTQYF TGTGCCAGCAGTTTTGGCAGCGGGGGGTTGGATACGCAGTATTTT
few TRBJ2-1 - TRBV6-5 CASSYSTDLDRQFF TGTGCCAGCAGTTACTCAACCGACTTGGACAGGCAGTTCTTC
- TRBJ2-7 - TRBV11-2 CASSLGNGNSYEQYF TGTGCCAGCAGCTTAGGGAATGGAAACTCCTACGAGCAGTACTTC
- TRBJ1-1 - TRBV11-3 CASSLGRAEAFF TGTGCCAGCAGCCTGGGGAGGGCTGAAGCTTTCTTT
- TRBJ2-5 TRBD1 TRBV18 CASSPSQGQVKETQYF TGTGCCAGCTCGCCCTCCCAGGGACAGGTTAAAGAGACCCAGTACTTC
- TRBJ2-5 - TRBV7-8 CASQDHLQETQYF TGTGCCAGCCAAGACCACTTGCAAGAGACCCAGTACTTC
few TRBJ1-4 TRBD1 TRBV11-2 CASSPDRANEKLFF TGTGCCAGCAGCCCGGACAGGGCTAATGAAAAACTGTTTTTT
- TRBJ1-3 TRBD1 TRBV28 CASSLRWTGRNTIYF TGTGCCAGCAGTTTACGTTGGACAGGTCGAAACACCATATATTTT
- TRBJ2-5 TRBD2 TRBV3-1/TRBV3-2 CASSQDSSGVETQYF TGTGCCAGCAGCCAAGATTCCAGCGGGGTTGAGACCCAGTACTTC
- TRBJ2-1 - TRBV11-1 CASSSWGANEQFF TGTGCCAGCAGCTCCTGGGGGGCCAATGAGCAGTTCTTC
- TRBJ1-4 - TRBV28 CASRNNEKLFF TGTGCCAGCAGGAATAATGAAAAACTGTTTTTT
- TRBJ2-1 TRBD2 TRBV7-3 CASSSGLAGVSEQFF TGTGCCAGCAGCTCGGGACTAGCGGGGGTTTCTGAGCAGTTCTTC
- TRBJ2-5 TRBD2 TRBV2 CASSEPQGGTETQYF TGTGCCAGCAGTGAACCTCAGGGAGGGACAGAGACCCAGTACTTC
- TRBJ1-2 - TRBV6-5 CASSYLRGSNYGYTF TGTGCCAGCAGTTATCTAAGGGGGTCTAACTATGGCTACACCTTC
- TRBJ1-6 - TRBV28 CASGGSRSSYNSPLHF TGTGCCAGCGGGGGATCCCGGAGCTCCTATAATTCACCCCTCCACTTT
- TRBJ1-1 - TRBV5-4 CASSTGPQGNTEAFF TGTGCCAGCAGCACCGGGCCACAGGGGAACACTGAAGCTTTCTTT